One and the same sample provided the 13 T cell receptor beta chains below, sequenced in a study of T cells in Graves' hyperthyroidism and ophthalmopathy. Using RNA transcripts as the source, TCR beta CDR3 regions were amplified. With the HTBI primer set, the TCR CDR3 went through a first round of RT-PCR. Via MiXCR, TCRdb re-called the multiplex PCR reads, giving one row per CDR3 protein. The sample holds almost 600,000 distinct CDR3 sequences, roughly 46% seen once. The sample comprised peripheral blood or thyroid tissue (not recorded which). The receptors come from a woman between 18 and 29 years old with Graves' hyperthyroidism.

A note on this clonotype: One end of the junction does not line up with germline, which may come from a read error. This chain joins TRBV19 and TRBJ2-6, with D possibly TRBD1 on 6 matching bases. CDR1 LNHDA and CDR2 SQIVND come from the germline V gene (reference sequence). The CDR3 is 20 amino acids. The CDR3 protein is CASSQRGGRGSTSGANALTF. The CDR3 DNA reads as TGTGCCAGTAGTCAACGAGGCGGCAGGGGAAGCACCTCTGGGGCCAACGCCCTGACTTTC.

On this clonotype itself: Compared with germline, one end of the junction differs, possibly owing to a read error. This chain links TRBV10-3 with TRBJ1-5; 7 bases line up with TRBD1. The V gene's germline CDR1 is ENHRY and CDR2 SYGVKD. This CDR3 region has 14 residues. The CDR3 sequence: CAISQGGYRQPQHF. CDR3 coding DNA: TGTGCCATCAGCCAGGGGGGGTATAGGCAGCCCCAGCATTTC.

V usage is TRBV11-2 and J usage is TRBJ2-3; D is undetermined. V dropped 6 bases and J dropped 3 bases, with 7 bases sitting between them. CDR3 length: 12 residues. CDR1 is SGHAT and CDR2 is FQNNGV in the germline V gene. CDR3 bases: TGTGCCAGCAGGAGAGTTACAGATACGCAGTATTTT. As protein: CASRRVTDTQYF.

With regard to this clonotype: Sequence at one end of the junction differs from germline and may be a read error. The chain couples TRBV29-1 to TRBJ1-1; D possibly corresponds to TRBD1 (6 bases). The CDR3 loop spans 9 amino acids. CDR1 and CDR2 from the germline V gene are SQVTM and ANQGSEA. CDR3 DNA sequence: TGCAGCGTTAGGGCAGGGACACTCTTT. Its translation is CSVRAGTLF.

CDR3 loop: CASSLGLAGGRYNEQFF. For the CDR3, the DNA is TGTGCCAGCAGCTTAGGGTTAGCGGGAGGTCGGTACAATGAGCAGTTCTTC. The chain has TRBV7-8 and TRBJ2-5, with TRBD2 identical over 10 bases. The closer fit of TRBJ2-1 to the DNA end suggests the J call may be wrong. CDR1 SGHVS and CDR2 FQNEAQ come from the germline V gene. This CDR3 spans 17 amino acids.

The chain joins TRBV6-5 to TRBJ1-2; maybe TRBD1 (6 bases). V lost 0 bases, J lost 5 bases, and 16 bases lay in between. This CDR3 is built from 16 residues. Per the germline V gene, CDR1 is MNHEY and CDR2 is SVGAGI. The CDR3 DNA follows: TGTGCCAGCAGTTACTCGAGGAGGGGGGCTTGGTATGGCTACACCTTC. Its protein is CASSYSRRGAWYGYTF.

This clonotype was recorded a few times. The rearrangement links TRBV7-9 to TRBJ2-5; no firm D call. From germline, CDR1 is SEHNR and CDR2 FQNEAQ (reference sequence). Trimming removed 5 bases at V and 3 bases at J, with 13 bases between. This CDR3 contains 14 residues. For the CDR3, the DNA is TGTGCCAGCAGCCCTGGGTGGGGTAAAGAGACCCAGTACTTC. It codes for CASSPGWGKETQYF.

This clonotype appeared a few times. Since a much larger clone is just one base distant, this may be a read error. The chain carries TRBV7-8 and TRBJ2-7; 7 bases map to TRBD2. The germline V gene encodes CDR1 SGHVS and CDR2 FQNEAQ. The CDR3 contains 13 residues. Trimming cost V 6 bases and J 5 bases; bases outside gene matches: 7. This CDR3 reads CASSDDRGDEQYF. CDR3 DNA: TGTGCCAGCAGTGACGATCGGGGGGACGAGCAGTACTTC.

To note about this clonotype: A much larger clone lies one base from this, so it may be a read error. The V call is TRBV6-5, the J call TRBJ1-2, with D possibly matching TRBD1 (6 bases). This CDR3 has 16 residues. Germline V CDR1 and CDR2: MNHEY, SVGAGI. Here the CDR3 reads CSSSYSREGGGYGYTF. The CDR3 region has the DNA TGTTCCAGCAGTTACTCGAGGGAGGGGGGCGGCTATGGCTACACCTTC.

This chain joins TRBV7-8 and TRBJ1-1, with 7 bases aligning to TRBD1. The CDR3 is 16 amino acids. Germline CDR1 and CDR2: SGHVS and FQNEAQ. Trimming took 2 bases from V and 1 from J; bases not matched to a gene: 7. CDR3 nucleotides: TGTGCCAGCAGCTTATACGGGACAGCTAAGAACACTGAAGCTTTCTTT. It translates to CASSLYGTAKNTEAFF. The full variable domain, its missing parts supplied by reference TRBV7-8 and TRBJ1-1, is GAGVSQSPRYKVAKRGQDVALRCDPISGHVSLFWYQQALGQGPEFLTYFQNEAQLDKSGLPSDRFFAERPEGSVSTLKIQRTQQEDSAVYLCASSLYGTAKNTEAFFGQGTRLTVV.

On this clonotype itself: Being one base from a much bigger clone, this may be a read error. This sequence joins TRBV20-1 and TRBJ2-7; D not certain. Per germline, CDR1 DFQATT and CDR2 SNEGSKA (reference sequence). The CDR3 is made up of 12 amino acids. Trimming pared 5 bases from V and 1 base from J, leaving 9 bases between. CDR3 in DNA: TGCAGTGCTGCGCTTGAATCCTACGAGCAGTACTTC. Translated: CSAALESYEQYF.

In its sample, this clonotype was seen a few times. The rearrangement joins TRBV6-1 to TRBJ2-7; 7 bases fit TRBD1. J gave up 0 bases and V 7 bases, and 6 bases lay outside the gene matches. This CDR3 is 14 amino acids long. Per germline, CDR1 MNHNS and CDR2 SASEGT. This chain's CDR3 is CASIPTGFSYEQYF. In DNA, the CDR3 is TGTGCCAGCATTCCGACAGGGTTCTCCTACGAGCAGTACTTC.

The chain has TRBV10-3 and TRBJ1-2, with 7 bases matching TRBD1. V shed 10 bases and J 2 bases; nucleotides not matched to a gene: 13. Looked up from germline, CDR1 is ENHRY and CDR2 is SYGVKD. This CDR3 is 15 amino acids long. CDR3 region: CATIDRVSTNYGYTF. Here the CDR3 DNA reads TGTGCCACCATTGACAGGGTATCCACGAACTATGGCTACACCTTC.